This entry lists 31 T cell receptor beta chains sequenced from one sample in a study of blood T cell repertoires in COVID-19. Clones were read by immunoSEQ multiplex PCR, and TCRdb kept only the in-frame ones, dropping some. The table lists approximately 30,000 clones, around 89% of them singletons. Source material: peripheral blood. All receptors come from a human donor in a cohort sampled during active COVID-19.

This clone was recorded once. The chain links TRBV15 to TRBJ2-5; 7 nucleotides agree with TRBD1. J gave up 6 bases and V 4 bases, and 11 bases lay outside the gene matches. Germline-derived CDR1 and CDR2 are LNHNV and YYDKDF (reference sequence). CDR3 length equals 15 residues. Here the CDR3 reads CATSTSQGVGKTQYF. DNA for the CDR3: TGTGCCACCAGCACCTCGCAGGGGGTTGGGAAGACCCAGTACTTC. Using reference TRBV15 and TRBJ2-5 for the parts outside the CDR3, the full variable domain is DAMVIQNPRYQVTQFGKPVTLSCSQTLNHNVMYWYQQKSSQAPKLLFHYYDKDFNNEADTPDNFQSRRPNTSFCFLDIRSPGLGDTAMYLCATSTSQGVGKTQYFGPGTRLLVL.

The V call is TRBV29-1, the J call TRBJ2-3, with TRBD2 matching 14 bases. V shed 6 bases, J shed 4 bases, and the junction held 15 bases outside the gene matches. This CDR3 is built from 18 residues. Germline lookup yields CDR1 SQVTM and CDR2 ANQGSEA. CDR3 sequence (DNA): TGCAGCGTATCGGGACTAGCGGGAGACCGGGCGGTCGCAGATACGCAGTATTTT. Its protein product is CSVSGLAGDRAVADTQYF.

The rearrangement joins TRBV7-2 to TRBJ1-6; the D gene is possibly TRBD1 (5 bases). CDR1 and CDR2 (germline): SGHTA, FQGNSA. This CDR3 spans 15 amino acids. The germline V and J ends were trimmed by 1 base and 9 bases, with 13 bases remaining between them. DNA for the CDR3: TGTGCCAGCAGCTTAGATTGGCGCGGGGCTTCACCCCTCCACTTT. It yields the protein CASSLDWRGASPLHF.

V usage is TRBV2 and J usage is TRBJ2-5; no firm D call. The CDR3 sequence is 12 residues long. The V gene's germline CDR1 is SNHLY and CDR2 FYNNEI. Between the trimmed V and J ends, which lost 4 bases and 5 bases, there was a span of 8 bases. The CDR3 here is CASSVQLETQYF. CDR3 bases: TGTGCCAGCAGTGTCCAGTTGGAGACCCAGTACTTC. The whole variable domain, filled in from reference TRBV2 and TRBJ2-5, reads EPEVTQTPSHQVTQMGQEVILRCVPISNHLYFYWYRQILGQKVEFLVSFYNNEISEKSEIFDDQFSVERPDGSNFTLKIRSTKLEDSAMYFCASSVQLETQYFGPGTRLLVL.

The chain is built from TRBV5-1 and TRBJ2-3; TRBD2 matches at 7 bases. Losses at the gene ends were 1 base for V and 0 bases for J; bases not matched to a gene: 2. The CDR3 covers 15 residues. Germline loops: CDR1 SGHRS, CDR2 YFSETQ. The chain's CDR3 is CASSLFGGSTDTQYF. CDR3 nucleotide sequence: TGCGCCAGCAGCTTGTTCGGGGGGAGCACAGATACGCAGTATTTT.

The rearrangement joins TRBV9 to TRBJ2-3; weak D call: TRBD2 (5 bases). The germline CDR1 and CDR2 sequences are SGDLS and YYNGEE. The ends were cut back, 3 bases at V and 0 bases at J, with 11 bases in the middle. The CDR3 length is 15 residues. CDR3: CASSAHRGSTDTQYF. The CDR3 DNA reads TGTGCCAGCAGCGCCCATAGAGGGAGCACAGATACGCAGTATTTT.

The V and J genes are TRBV30 and TRBJ2-5, with D possibly matching TRBD2 (5 bases). Trimming took off 0 bases at V and 5 bases at J, with 13 bases between the two ends. The CDR3 extends over 14 amino acids. Germline V lookup: CDR1 GTSNPN, CDR2 SVGIG (reference sequence). CDR3 sequence: CAWSVHWERETQYF. DNA of the CDR3: TGTGCCTGGAGTGTACACTGGGAGAGGGAGACCCAGTACTTC.

CDR3 DNA: TGTGCCAGCAGCCCCGTCGGTTCGGGGGGGAGCACAGATACGCAGTATTTT. Its protein product is CASSPVGSGGSTDTQYF. The V and J genes are TRBV3-1 (or the pseudogene TRBV3-2) and TRBJ2-3; 8 bases agree with TRBD2. Germline-derived CDR1 and CDR2 are LGHDT and YNNKEL (reference sequence). The CDR3 has 17 residues. Unmatched junction bases numbered 9, after V lost 4 bases and J lost 0 bases.

This clone has only one observation. This chain connects TRBV18 to TRBJ2-7; 10 nucleotides align to TRBD1. The ends lost 6 bases at V and 3 bases at J; junction bases unmatched: 5. This CDR3 has 14 amino acids. Germline loops: CDR1 KGHSH, CDR2 LQKENI. CDR3 nucleotide sequence: TGTGCCAGCTCGCCGGGACAGGGGCGCTACGAGCAGTACTTC. Amino acids: CASSPGQGRYEQYF. Looking up the rest from reference TRBV18 and TRBJ2-7 gives the full variable domain: NAGVMQNPRHLVRRRGQEARLRCSPMKGHSHVYWYRQLPEEGLKFMVYLQKENIIDESGMPKERFSAEFPKEGPSILRIQQVVRGDSAAYFCASSPGQGRYEQYFGPGTRLTVT.

The V gene is TRBV6-6, the J gene TRBJ2-7; D remains unclear. Trimming took 4 bases from V and 6 from J, leaving 13 bases between them. The germline V gene encodes CDR1 MNHNY and CDR2 SVGAGI (reference sequence). This CDR3 has 13 amino acids. The CDR3 sequence: CASSSPPSGEQYF. CDR3 DNA: TGTGCCAGCAGTTCCCCGCCTTCGGGCGAGCAGTACTTC.

This clone has a single count. The chain uses TRBV5-1 and TRBJ2-2, with TRBD2 matching over 10 bases. CDR3 length: 13 amino acids. The trim removed 4 bases at V and 7 bases at J, leaving 1 base unmatched. CDR1 and CDR2 (germline): SGHRS, YFSETQ. The CDR3 is CASSRTSGGELFF. In DNA, the CDR3 is TGCGCCAGCAGCAGGACTAGCGGCGGGGAGCTGTTTTTT.

V is TRBV6-4 and J is TRBJ2-3; the match to TRBD2 covers 7 bases. V trimming: 3 bases; J trimming: 2 bases; junction bases outside the gene matches: 5. The CDR3 runs 15 residues. From germline, CDR1 is MRHNA and CDR2 SNTAGT. CDR3 sequence: CASSEGAGPTDTQYF. The CDR3 region has the DNA TGTGCCAGCAGTGAAGGAGCGGGGCCCACAGATACGCAGTATTTT.

The J gene is TRBJ1-2, the V gene TRBV28, with 11 bases identical to TRBD1. CDR1 is MDHEN, CDR2 SYDVKM, per germline. After removal of 10 bases from V and 6 bases from J, the junction contained 16 bases not matched to a gene. The CDR3 has 16 amino acids. CDR3 coding DNA: TGTGCCATACTTCCCGGTTCGGGACAGGGGGGTCATGGCTACACCTTC. Translation gives CAILPGSGQGGHGYTF.

The rearrangement uses TRBV9 and TRBJ1-4; D not resolved. The V gene's germline CDR1 is SGDLS and CDR2 YYNGEE. Deletions cut 4 bases from V and 0 bases from J, with 10 bases between. CDR3 length: 15 amino acids. The CDR3 region has the DNA TGTGCCAGCAGCATACAACCTGCAACTAATGAAAAACTGTTTTTT. Amino acid sequence: CASSIQPATNEKLFF.

The chain couples TRBV5-5 to TRBJ2-7; the D gene is possibly TRBD1 (6 bases). Trimming took off 6 bases at V and 3 bases at J, with 10 bases between the two ends. The CDR3 is 12 residues long. Germline CDR1 and CDR2: SGHKS and YYEKEE (reference sequence). CDR3 DNA sequence: TGTGCCAGCAACCCGGACAGCTACGAGCAGTACTTC. Its protein is CASNPDSYEQYF. The full variable domain, in which reference TRBV5-5 and TRBJ2-7 provide the parts outside the CDR3, is DAGVTQSPTHLIKTRGQQVTLRCSPISGHKSVSWYQQVLGQGPQFIFQYYEKEERGRGNFPDRFSARQFPNYSSELNVNALLLGDSALYLCASNPDSYEQYFGPGTRLTVT.

The chain joins TRBV9 to TRBJ2-3, with TRBD2 identical over 14 bases. Unmatched junction bases numbered 2, after V lost 4 bases and J lost 1 base. Germline V gene sequence: CDR1 SGDLS, CDR2 YYNGEE. CDR3 length: 16 amino acids. The CDR3 is CASSRGLAGGTDTQYF. Written as DNA, the CDR3 is TGTGCCAGCAGCAGGGGACTAGCGGGGGGCACAGATACGCAGTATTTT.

The rearrangement uses TRBV5-1 and TRBJ2-2; D is unclear. The CDR3 runs 15 residues. Trimming removed 1 base at V and 4 bases at J, with 11 bases between. CDR1 SGHRS and CDR2 YFSETQ come from the germline V gene. DNA of the CDR3: TGCGCCAGCAGCTTGAGGCCGGGTAGCACCGGGGAGCTGTTTTTT. Translated: CASSLRPGSTGELFF. Using reference TRBV5-1 and TRBJ2-2 for the parts outside the CDR3, the full variable domain is KAGVTQTPRYLIKTRGQQVTLSCSPISGHRSVSWYQQTPGQGLQFLFEYFSETQRNKGNFPGRFSGRQFSNSRSEMNVSTLELGDSALYLCASSLRPGSTGELFFGEGSRLTVL.

The chain combines TRBV5-1 with TRBJ1-1, with TRBD1 as a possible D gene (5 bases). This CDR3 region has 13 residues. V was trimmed by 2 bases and J by 0 bases, leaving 5 bases between them. CDR1 and CDR2 from the germline V gene are SGHRS and YFSETQ. The DNA for the CDR3 is TGCGCCAGCAGCTTAGGGGTGAACACTGAAGCTTTCTTT. Protein sequence: CASSLGVNTEAFF.

The chain combines TRBV5-4 with TRBJ2-6; D uncertain. Trimming took off 4 bases at V and 3 bases at J, with 8 bases between the two ends. This CDR3 contains 14 residues. Germline loops: CDR1 SGHNT, CDR2 YYREEE (reference sequence). Here the CDR3 reads CASSEASGANVLTF. CDR3 DNA: TGTGCCAGCAGCGAGGCTAGTGGGGCCAACGTCCTGACTTTC.

The chain uses TRBV12-3 or TRBV12-4 and TRBJ1-1, with no clear D. V gave up 3 bases and J gave up 1 base, with 3 bases separating them. This CDR3 contains 12 residues. The DNA for the CDR3 is TGTGCCAGCAGTTTCAGGAACACTGAAGCTTTCTTT. Its translation: CASSFRNTEAFF.

V and J are TRBV7-3 and TRBJ2-1, with D possibly being TRBD2 (7 bases). In germline, CDR1 is SGHTA, CDR2 FQGTGA. This CDR3 has 16 residues. Trimming shortened V by 5 bases and J by 0 bases, and 14 bases separated the two germline ends. The chain's CDR3 is CASSPGRGGSYNEQFF. DNA for the CDR3: TGTGCCAGCAGCCCCGGTAGGGGGGGCTCCTACAATGAGCAGTTCTTC.

This chain uses TRBV7-2 with TRBJ2-7; possible D gene TRBD1, 6 bases. Germline lookup yields CDR1 SGHTA and CDR2 FQGNSA. The CDR3 length is 15 residues. The V gene lost 0 bases and the J gene lost 2 bases, with 11 bases spanning the gap. The CDR3 reads CASSLAGGNPYEQYF. As DNA, the CDR3 is TGTGCCAGCAGCTTAGCAGGGGGTAACCCCTACGAGCAGTACTTC.

The chain carries TRBV21-1 and TRBJ1-5; the listed D gene, TRBD1, was not tested against the DNA. TRBV21-1 represents a pseudogene. There are 19 residues in the CDR3. The CDR3 coding sequence is TGTGCCAGCAGCAAAGTGATTCGGCGTGACAGCTATAGCAATCAGCCCCAGCATTTT. The encoded protein is CASSKVIRRDSYSNQPQHF.

The chain joins TRBV9 to TRBJ1-2; maybe TRBD1 (5 bases). There are 13 residues in the CDR3. With 0 bases removed from V and 2 bases from J, the gap between germline ends came to 5 bases. The germline V gene has CDR1 SGDLS and CDR2 YYNGEE. CDR3 sequence: CASSVGQNYGYTF. In DNA, the CDR3 is TGTGCCAGCAGCGTAGGACAGAACTATGGCTACACCTTC.

The chain links TRBV25-1 to TRBJ2-4; maybe TRBD2 (5 bases). The CDR3 consists of 17 residues. V gave up 0 bases and J gave up 0 bases, with 12 bases separating them. The V gene's germline CDR1 is MGHDK and CDR2 SYGVNS. The CDR3 loop is CASSEYREDLAKNIQYF. For the CDR3, the DNA is TGTGCCAGCAGTGAATATCGGGAAGATCTAGCCAAAAACATTCAGTACTTC.

The CDR3 loop reads CASSLPLGGRRNEQFF. In nucleotides, the CDR3 is TGCGCCAGCAGCCTGCCCCTTGGTGGGAGGAGGAATGAGCAGTTCTTC. The chain recombines TRBV4-1 with TRBJ2-1; weak D call: TRBD2 (6 bases). Germline CDR1 and CDR2: MGHRA and YSYEKL. This CDR3 contains 16 residues. V was clipped by 4 bases and J by 7 bases, with 20 bases between them.

The chain uses TRBV3-1 (or the pseudogene TRBV3-2) and TRBJ1-4; TRBD1 is a possible D gene (6 bases). CDR1 is LGHDT, CDR2 YNNKEL, per germline (reference sequence). CDR3 length: 14 amino acids. V lost 8 bases, J lost 6 bases, and 16 bases lay in between. CDR3 coding DNA: TGTGCCAGCTCTACGGGACAACGGCATGAAAAACTGTTTTTT. Its protein is CASSTGQRHEKLFF.

Worth noting for this clone: Other DNA sequences from this sample encode an identical CDR3 as well. This rearrangement joins TRBV20-1 to TRBJ2-3, with a weak D call TRBD2 (5 bases). The V gene lost 3 bases and the J gene lost 4 bases, with 23 bases spanning the gap. The germline V gene has CDR1 DFQATT and CDR2 SNEGSKA (reference sequence). CDR3 length equals 17 residues. CDR3 coding DNA: TGCAGTGCTAGTAATAGGGTAGGAACTAGTCACCCAGATACGCAGTATTTT. Its translation is CSASNRVGTSHPDTQYF.

In its sample, this clone was seen once. The chain joins TRBV5-4 to TRBJ1-2; 9 bases fit TRBD1. With 4 bases clipped from V and 5 bases from J, the junction kept 12 bases outside the gene matches. CDR1 is SGHNT and CDR2 is YYREEE in the germline V gene (reference sequence). CDR3 length equals 16 residues. CDR3 coding DNA: TGTGCCAGCAGCGAAACAAACAGGGGGCCTCGGTATGGCTACACCTTC. Encoded protein: CASSETNRGPRYGYTF.

The chain links TRBV11-2 to TRBJ1-2; D uncertain. CDR1 is SGHAT and CDR2 is FQNNGV in the germline V gene. The V end was cut by 5 bases, the J end by 8 bases, with 15 bases between. The CDR3 is 13 amino acids. The CDR3 DNA reads as TGTGCCAGCAGCCCAAATAAAGCGGGCGGCTACACCTTC. Translating it yields CASSPNKAGGYTF. The complete variable domain, with remaining parts taken from reference TRBV11-2 and TRBJ1-2, reads EAGVAQSPRYKIIEKRQSVAFWCNPISGHATLYWYQQILGQGPKLLIQFQNNGVVDDSQLPKDRFSAERLKGVDSTLKIQPAKLEDSAVYLCASSPNKAGGYTFGSGTRLTVV.

As to this clone: The junction and the germline gene differ at one end; a read error may be behind it. The genes are TRBV19 and TRBJ1-1; 9 nucleotides agree with TRBD1. The CDR3 has 12 residues. Germline V CDR1 and CDR2: LNHDA, SQIVND (reference sequence). As DNA, the CDR3 is TGTGCCAGTAGTATCAGGGGACAGGGAGAAACCTTT. Translation gives CASSIRGQGETF.